Below, 10 T cell receptor beta chains from the same sample are listed, as sequenced in a study of Ad26.COV2.S vaccination and SARS-CoV-2 variants. Treatment defined: roughly 19 received Ad26.COV2.S at low or high dose, single or two shots; about 5 received placebo; per-sample allocation not given. Sampling was performed 63 days after the first vaccine or placebo injection. Here immunoSEQ multiplex PCR was the method, and the copy in TCRdb shows in-frame clones only, minus some. In the table there are 400,000 to 450,000 clones, 92% of which are singletons. This specimen was peripheral blood, taken in a trial of Ad26.COV2.S vaccine versus placebo. Receptor source: a person aged 18-65 years who received the Ad26.COV2.S COVID-19 vaccine or a placebo.

This chain joins TRBV29-1 and TRBJ1-1; a weak D match, TRBD1 (5 bases). CDR3 length: 12 amino acids. Germline CDR1 reads SQVTM; CDR2 reads ANQGSEA. The ends were cut back, 7 bases at V and 2 bases at J, with 11 bases in the middle. Written as DNA, the CDR3 is TGCAGCGCCGAGGGGCTTAACACTGAAGCTTTCTTT. Translating it yields CSAEGLNTEAFF. Using reference TRBV29-1 and TRBJ1-1 for the parts outside the CDR3, the full variable domain is SAVISQKPSRDICQRGTSLTIQCQVDSQVTMMFWYRQQPGQSLTLIATANQGSEATYESGFVIDKFPISRPNLTFSTLTVSNMSPEDSSIYLCSAEGLNTEAFFGQGTRLTVV.

V is TRBV11-3 and J is TRBJ2-1; possible D gene TRBD1, 6 bases. The germline CDR1 and CDR2 sequences are SGHNT and YENEEA. The CDR3 is 15 amino acids. V lost 3 bases, J lost 4 bases, and 13 bases lay in between. The CDR3 region is CASSLGQGPYNEQFF. The DNA of the CDR3 is TGTGCCAGCAGCTTGGGGCAGGGGCCTTACAATGAGCAGTTCTTC.

The chain is built from TRBV11-2 and TRBJ2-7, with D possibly TRBD1 on 5 matching bases. V shed 5 bases and J shed 2 bases, with 16 bases lying between them. The CDR3 loop spans 15 amino acids. CDR1 and CDR2 (germline): SGHAT, FQNNGV. CDR3 sequence reads: CASSQGLDPTYEQYF. The CDR3 region has the DNA TGTGCCAGCAGCCAGGGTCTGGACCCGACCTACGAGCAGTACTTC. The entire variable domain, with the rest obtained from reference TRBV11-2 and TRBJ2-7, is as follows: EAGVAQSPRYKIIEKRQSVAFWCNPISGHATLYWYQQILGQGPKLLIQFQNNGVVDDSQLPKDRFSAERLKGVDSTLKIQPAKLEDSAVYLCASSQGLDPTYEQYFGPGTRLTVT.

This chain connects TRBV29-1 to TRBJ1-2; maybe TRBD1 (6 bases). V shed 3 bases and J shed 3 bases, with 11 bases lying between them. The CDR3 contains 13 residues. The germline gives CDR1 SQVTM, CDR2 ANQGSEA. The CDR3 protein is CSVETGKDYGYTF. DNA for the CDR3: TGCAGCGTTGAGACAGGAAAAGACTATGGCTACACCTTC.

This clone occurred once. This chain uses TRBV15 with TRBJ2-2; 14 bases align to TRBD2. The CDR3 totals 18 residues. V dropped 2 bases and J dropped 4; count of bases not matched to a gene: 6. Germline assignment: CDR1 LNHNV and CDR2 YYDKDF (reference sequence). In nucleotides, the CDR3 is TGTGCCACCAGCAGATATCGACTAGCGGGGGGGATCACCGGGGAGCTGTTTTTT. It codes for CATSRYRLAGGITGELFF.

CDR3 region: CASSRVGTSSMPGYTF. CDR3 nucleotides: TGTGCCAGCAGCCGAGTGGGGACCTCGTCGATGCCGGGCTACACCTTC. The chain has TRBV27 and TRBJ1-2, with D possibly TRBD1 on 5 matching bases. Germline V CDR1 and CDR2: MNHEY, SMNVEV (reference sequence). The CDR3 extends over 16 amino acids. The V and J ends lost 6 bases and 8 bases respectively, with 25 bases between them.

The gene calls are TRBV11-2 and TRBJ1-5; 7 bases are shared with TRBD1. The V gene's germline CDR1 is SGHAT and CDR2 FQNNGV. The CDR3 covers 15 residues. V trimming: 5 bases; J trimming: 1 base; junction bases outside the gene matches: 5. CDR3 loop: CASSPDRLSNQPQHF. The CDR3 coding sequence is TGTGCCAGCAGCCCGGACAGGTTGAGCAATCAGCCCCAGCATTTT.

This chain uses TRBV15 with TRBJ1-1; 8 bases are a match to TRBD1. V lost 1 base to trimming and J lost 6 bases; unmatched junction nucleotides: 1. Germline CDR1 reads LNHNV; CDR2 reads YYDKDF (reference sequence). The CDR3 consists of 13 residues. This CDR3 is CATSRGQGSEAFF. The CDR3 DNA reads TGTGCCACCAGCAGAGGACAGGGGTCTGAAGCTTTCTTT.

The chain couples TRBV6-5 to TRBJ2-3; TRBD1 aligns across 9 bases. J was trimmed by 8 bases and V by 4 bases; bases with no gene match: 10. This CDR3 is built from 15 residues. Germline V gene lookup returns CDR1 MNHEY and CDR2 SVGAGI. CDR3 amino acids: CASSSRDRASGTQYF. The CDR3 DNA reads TGTGCCAGCAGTTCCCGGGACAGGGCGTCTGGTACGCAGTATTTT.

The chain has TRBV2 and TRBJ1-2; D possibly corresponds to TRBD1 (5 bases). Trimming took off 4 bases at V and 7 bases at J, with 10 bases between the two ends. Germline assignment: CDR1 SNHLY and CDR2 FYNNEI. This CDR3 comprises 12 residues. The CDR3 is CASSVSGTGYTF. The CDR3 DNA follows: TGTGCCAGCAGTGTATCCGGGACTGGCTACACCTTC.